This T cell receptor (beta chain) was recorded in a study of blood T cells in healthy people across ages (dated by TCRdb to between 2014 and 2017). For context, the study as a whole: In model experiments, template switching captured roughly one uniquely barcoded TCR beta cDNA molecule for every two T cells. For two donors (one aged 18 to 30 and one aged 80 or older), the study analyzed two additional independent replicas of 1 million unique cDNA reads from the same blood draw. The study measured age-related changes in TCR beta repertoire diversity using deep sequencing normalized with unique cDNA molecular identifiers. Donors were grouped into four age groups: young (average approximately 15 years), middle-aged (roughly 38), aged (around 56) and long-lived (around 80). To avoid experimental bias, donors of different ages were randomly spread across the sequencing lanes.

Findings and caveats that apply to the study as a whole: Donor CMV infection status was unknown, potentially confounding age-related changes in expanded clonotypes. Observed TCR beta diversity per million T cells fell roughly linearly with age, and a significant reduction was already apparent by age approximately 40. Conclusive comparison of naive and antigen-experienced compartments was prevented by the profiling of bulk unsorted PBMCs. Estimates of total diversity from one million sequenced T cells were regarded as lower bounds and underestimates. Compared with the aged group, the long-lived group had more naive CD4+ T cells, fewer expanded clones and increased TCR diversity, a pattern suggesting age selection. A strong correlation was found between observed TCR beta diversity and the percentage of naive T cells measured by flow cytometry.

The roughly 42 donors, aged 6 to 90 years, were systemically healthy Caucasian individuals from Russia. Around 9.9 milliliters of peripheral blood were collected from each donor into EDTA-treated Vacutainer tubes. Ficoll-Paque density-gradient centrifugation was used to isolate PBMCs, with at least 6 million per sample. Trizol reagent was used to extract total RNA from the PBMCs, yielding at least 5.5 micrograms per sample. Naive CD45RAhigh/CD27high T cell percentages were measured by flow cytometry on a PBMC aliquot from every donor. The method was 5' RACE. The run used an Illumina HiSeq 2500. A second about 7 to 12 cycle PCR used a sample-barcoded 5' primer and a J-beta primer mix. A unique molecular identifier was introduced onto each TCR beta cDNA molecule by a template-switch 5' adaptor carrying 12 random nucleotides. At least 2.5 million CDR3-containing paired-end reads were obtained from each sample. The Mint cDNA synthesis kit, primed by a TRBC-specific oligonucleotide, was used to synthesize first-strand cDNA from all RNA. After uracil-DNA glycosylase treatment, a first 18-cycle PCR used universal primers M1SS and BC2_uni_R on all cDNA. The source study handled its data this way. Each sample was normalized by randomly selecting 1 million high-quality reads, each carrying a distinct molecular identifier. Instead of being binned into consensus sequences, reads with shared molecular identifiers were discarded. MiTCR, run with a Q25 quality threshold and the strictest error-elimination algorithm, handled CDR3 identification, clonotype clustering and error correction. A nonparametric unseen species model with Euler transformation was used to estimate lower-bound total TCR beta diversity. TCRdb itself trimmed the public reads at Q25 with fastp, ran MiXCR and retained productive beta chains. Merged by CDR3 protein, the rows form single entries marked with the most common genes and DNA. TCRdb, rather than the study authors, made the V and J calls. The sample table lists nearly 800,000 distinct CDR3 sequences, around 50% of them with a count of one. The ten largest clones represent roughly 25% of the sample.

To note about this clonotype: What this receptor recognizes is not known. No qualities accompany the bases; no much larger clone lies one base away.

Input material: blood. This clonotype was obtained from a man aged 40-50 years in good health.

The CDR3 region: CASSQDRGQTEAFF. The sequence in DNA is TGCGCCAGCAGCCAAGACAGGGGGCAAACTGAAGCTTTCTTT. In this chain, TRBV4-3 is recombined with TRBJ1-1; 8 bases in between match TRBD1. V and J are trimmed by 0 bases and 5 bases, and the gene matches miss 2 bases of the junction. CDR1 and CDR2 (LGHNA, YSLEER) derive from the germline V gene. The CDR3 contains 14 residues, cysteine and phenylalanine counted. The entry retains the CDR3 DNA only, 42 bases that are in frame from base 1.